The 10 T cell receptor beta chains below come from one sample, sequenced in a study of shared clonotypes between healthy human individuals. The assay was immunoSEQ multiplex PCR, and TCRdb's table has in-frame clones only and misses some. The sample yields about 680,000 clones, roughly 70% seen once. The sample consisted of memory CD4+ T cells sorted from blood. Subset of the sample: CD45RA-negative fraction. These TCRs come from a woman aged 25-40 years in good health.

The gene calls are TRBV5-1 and TRBJ2-7; D is perhaps TRBD2 (6 bases). The CDR3 consists of 15 residues. Trimming removed 6 bases from V and 7 bases from J, with 23 bases in between. Germline CDR1 is SGHRS and CDR2 is YFSETQ. This chain's CDR3 is CASTFGTEGLGEQYF. The CDR3 DNA reads as TGCGCCAGCACCTTCGGGACGGAGGGATTGGGGGAGCAGTACTTC.

The chain is built from TRBV5-1 and TRBJ2-1; TRBD1 matches at 8 bases. Germline trimming cut 2 bases from V and 6 bases from J; bases unmatched to any gene: 7. This CDR3 comprises 15 residues. Germline CDR1 and CDR2: SGHRS and YFSETQ. CDR3 bases: TGCGCCAGCAGCTTTGCCCAGGGGGCTTTCAATGAGCAGTTCTTC. It is translated as CASSFAQGAFNEQFF.

The chain has TRBV28 and TRBJ1-2, with D possibly TRBD1 on 6 matching bases. Germline lookup yields CDR1 MDHEN and CDR2 SYDVKM. The CDR3 sequence is 14 residues long. Trimming took 6 bases from V and 4 from J, leaving 15 bases between them. The CDR3 is CASSPYRAVYGYTF. In DNA, the CDR3 is TGTGCCAGCAGCCCCTACAGGGCCGTCTATGGCTACACCTTC.

The chain employs TRBV5-6 and TRBJ2-7; D gene ambiguous. V lost 3 bases to trimming and J lost 2 bases, with 15 bases between them. Germline assignment: CDR1 SGHDT and CDR2 YYEEEE. The CDR3 has 15 amino acids. CDR3 loop: CASSSGITATYEQYF. The CDR3 DNA reads as TGTGCCAGCAGCTCGGGCATCACAGCAACCTACGAGCAGTACTTC.

The chain is built from TRBV5-1 and TRBJ1-2, with 7 bases lining up with TRBD1. After removal of 2 bases from V and 8 bases from J, the junction contained 6 bases not matched to a gene. Germline V CDR1 and CDR2: SGHRS, YFSETQ. The CDR3 is made up of 13 amino acids. CDR3 nucleotides: TGCGCCAGCAGCTTACAGGGGTTGGAGGGCTACACCTTC. Its protein product is CASSLQGLEGYTF.

This chain links TRBV9 with TRBJ2-1; D not resolved. V lost 0 bases and J lost 2, with 12 bases in between. The CDR3 covers 16 residues. Germline V gives CDR1 SGDLS, CDR2 YYNGEE. CDR3 in DNA: TGTGCCAGCAGCGTAGGGGCTACAGCAACCTACAATGAGCAGTTCTTC. Amino acid sequence: CASSVGATATYNEQFF.

In this sample, this clone turned up a few times. J is TRBJ1-1 and V is TRBV19; no reliable D call. The germline V gene encodes CDR1 LNHDA and CDR2 SQIVND (reference sequence). V lost 5 bases, J lost 1 base, and 11 bases lay in between. The CDR3 sequence is 14 residues long. The CDR3 sequence is CASSPGVTNTEAFF. CDR3 DNA: TGTGCCAGTAGTCCCGGGGTAACGAACACTGAAGCTTTCTTT.

The genes are TRBV19 and TRBJ2-5; D is possibly TRBD1 (5 bases). CDR3 length: 14 residues. V was shortened by 3 bases and J by 1 base, with 9 bases between the two germline ends. Per the germline V gene, CDR1 is LNHDA and CDR2 is SQIVND (reference sequence). CDR3 sequence (DNA): TGTGCCAGTAGTATGGTGGACACCCAAGAGACCCAGTACTTC. This codes for CASSMVDTQETQYF. Full variable domain (missing parts from reference TRBV19 and TRBJ2-5): DGGITQSPKYLFRKEGQNVTLSCEQNLNHDAMYWYRQDPGQGLRLIYYSQIVNDFQKGDIAEGYSVSREKKESFPLTVTSAQKNPTAFYLCASSMVDTQETQYFGPGTRLLVL.

Concerning this clone: It may be a read error: a sequence one base away is much more abundant. The chain combines TRBV28 with TRBJ2-1; D uncertain. V lost 2 bases, J lost 5 bases, and 1 base lay in between. Germline V gene sequence: CDR1 MDHEN, CDR2 SYDVKM. CDR3 length equals 11 residues. The CDR3 nucleotides are TGTGCCAGCAGTTTACACAATGAGCAGTTCTTC. It yields the protein CASSLHNEQFF.

The J gene is TRBJ2-7, the V gene TRBV27; D gene ambiguous. Trimming took off 6 bases at V and 0 bases at J, with 9 bases between the two ends. Per the germline V gene, CDR1 is MNHEY and CDR2 is SMNVEV (reference sequence). The CDR3 consists of 13 residues. CDR3 amino acids: CASRTHFSYEQYF. The CDR3 nucleotides are TGTGCCAGCAGAACGCACTTCTCCTACGAGCAGTACTTC.